Following are 18 T cell receptor beta chains from one sample sequenced in a study of blood T cell repertoires in COVID-19. TCRdb's table, derived via immunoSEQ multiplex PCR, lists solely in-frame clones and lacks some. The sample lists around 95,000 clones; just under 80% were seen once. Source material: peripheral blood. The source is a man aged 70-80 years with active or convalescent COVID-19.

V usage is TRBV4-1 and J usage is TRBJ1-2; TRBD1 agrees at 10 bases. Germline V gene lookup returns CDR1 MGHRA and CDR2 YSYEKL. CDR3 size: 15 residues. V trimming: 3 bases; J trimming: 5 bases; junction bases outside the gene matches: 6. The DNA for the CDR3 is TGCGCCAGCAGCCATACCGGGACAGGGGTTTATGGCTACACCTTC. It encodes CASSHTGTGVYGYTF.

The V and J genes are TRBV2 and TRBJ1-6; 9 bases match TRBD1. The CDR3 totals 15 residues. Trimming took 6 bases from V and 8 from J; bases not matched to a gene: 8. CDR1 and CDR2 from the germline V gene are SNHLY and FYNNEI. CDR3 DNA: TGTGCCAGCAGCCAGGGGGGACAGGGCGATTCACCCCTCCACTTT. It encodes CASSQGGQGDSPLHF.

The chain has TRBV15 and TRBJ1-5; the D gene is possibly TRBD1 (6 bases). This CDR3 has 18 amino acids. Germline V gives CDR1 LNHNV, CDR2 YYDKDF (reference sequence). Trimming took 3 bases from V and 1 from J, leaving 19 bases between them. The CDR3 coding sequence is TGTGCCACCAGCAGGTTGGTGGCAGGGGAATCGAGCAATCAGCCCCAGCATTTT. Its translation: CATSRLVAGESSNQPQHF.

The chain links TRBV4-1 to TRBJ2-1; 7 positions agree with TRBD2. The CDR3 length is 15 residues. Germline CDR1 is MGHRA and CDR2 is YSYEKL. The trim removed 4 bases at V and 4 bases at J, leaving 7 bases unmatched. DNA of the CDR3: TGCGCCAGCAGCCTCCTGGGACTACGATACAATGAGCAGTTCTTC. This codes for CASSLLGLRYNEQFF.

The chain uses TRBV18 and TRBJ2-3; D is perhaps TRBD1 (6 bases). Germline loops: CDR1 KGHSH, CDR2 LQKENI. V gave up 1 base and J gave up 1 base, with 9 bases separating them. The CDR3 spans 15 residues. The CDR3 is CASSPLAGGTDTQYF. In nucleotides, the CDR3 is TGTGCCAGCTCACCACTCGCAGGGGGCACAGATACGCAGTATTTT.

The rearrangement links TRBV14 to TRBJ2-7; D is uncertain. The V gene's germline CDR1 is SGHDN and CDR2 FVKESK. This CDR3 comprises 13 residues. V dropped 1 base and J dropped 6 bases, with 10 bases sitting between them. The CDR3 sequence is CASSQVPLIEQYF. The CDR3 nucleotides read TGTGCCAGCAGCCAAGTTCCCCTAATCGAGCAGTACTTC.

The J gene is TRBJ2-1, the V gene TRBV7-2, with D tentatively TRBD2 (6 bases). From germline, CDR1 is SGHTA and CDR2 FQGNSA. CDR3 size: 16 residues. V was trimmed by 5 bases and J by 8 bases, leaving 22 bases between them. Here the CDR3 DNA reads TGTGCCAGCAGCACGAGACGGGCTAGCGATAGGTATGAGCAGTTCTTC. Translating it yields CASSTRRASDRYEQFF.

The genes are TRBV6-2 or TRBV6-3 and TRBJ2-7, with a possible D match to TRBD1 (5 bases). The CDR3 totals 15 residues. Deletions cut 5 bases from V and 3 bases from J, with 17 bases between. CDR1 is MNHEY and CDR2 is SVGEGT in the germline V gene. The CDR3 sequence: CASSPAGLNVYEQYF. CDR3 in DNA: TGTGCCAGCAGTCCGGCAGGGTTAAATGTCTACGAGCAGTACTTC.

The rearrangement links TRBV4-2 to TRBJ2-7; TRBD2 might be the D (5 bases). The CDR3 contains 13 residues. Germline lookup yields CDR1 LGHNA and CDR2 YNFKEQ. V dropped 5 bases and J dropped 0 bases, with 8 bases sitting between them. The CDR3 reads CASSNGISYEQYF. CDR3 bases: TGTGCCAGCAGCAACGGGATCTCCTACGAGCAGTACTTC.

The rearrangement joins TRBV5-1 to TRBJ1-2; D ambiguous. CDR1 SGHRS and CDR2 YFSETQ come from the germline V gene. Trimming cost V 0 bases and J 10 bases, with 10 bases left between them. CDR3 length: 12 residues. The CDR3 nucleotides read TGCGCCAGCAGCTTGGAGGCAGGCCACTACACCTTC. It encodes CASSLEAGHYTF.

The chain has TRBV3-1 (or the pseudogene TRBV3-2) and TRBJ2-3; 9 bases match TRBD1. The V segment lost 4 bases and the J segment 0 bases; nucleotides outside the gene matches: 2. The CDR3 spans 15 residues. Germline V gene data show CDR1 as LGHDT and CDR2 as YNNKEL (reference sequence). CDR3 loop: CASSPTGGSTDTQYF. CDR3 DNA sequence: TGTGCCAGCAGCCCAACAGGGGGCAGCACAGATACGCAGTATTTT.

This clone showed up just once. The CDR3: CASSLLRGNQPQHF. The CDR3 region has the DNA TGTGCCAGCAGCTTACTGAGAGGCAATCAGCCCCAGCATTTT. The V gene is TRBV5-6, the J gene TRBJ1-5; no reliable D call. The CDR3 covers 14 residues. Trimming shortened V by 2 bases and J by 2 bases, and 8 bases separated the two germline ends. Germline-derived CDR1 and CDR2 are SGHDT and YYEEEE.

This clone was observed many times. The genes are TRBV30 and TRBJ2-7, with a tentative D call TRBD2 (5 bases). The CDR3 is 11 residues long. V was shortened by 2 bases and J by 7 bases, with 9 bases between the two germline ends. Germline V lookup: CDR1 GTSNPN, CDR2 SVGIG (reference sequence). The CDR3 loop reads CAWSWSGEQYF. The CDR3, as DNA: TGTGCCTGGAGTTGGAGCGGAGAGCAGTACTTC.

This clone was found once. The chain uses TRBV7-2 and TRBJ2-3, with TRBD2 as a possible D gene (5 bases). Germline values: CDR1 SGHTA, CDR2 FQGNSA. This CDR3 comprises 13 residues. V was clipped by 5 bases and J by 6 bases, with 12 bases between them. CDR3 sequence reads: CASSTTNYDTQYF. The CDR3 DNA reads TGTGCCAGCAGCACGACTAACTACGATACGCAGTATTTT. Together with reference TRBV7-2 and TRBJ2-3, the CDR3 gives the full variable domain: GAGVSQSPSNKVTEKGKDVELRCDPISGHTALYWYRQSLGQGLEFLIYFQGNSAPDKSGLPSDRFSAERTGGSVSTLTIQRTQQEDSAVYLCASSTTNYDTQYFGPGTRLTVL.

For the CDR3, the DNA is TGTGCCAGCAGTTTATTCGACAGGGGCCGGGGCACTGAAGCTTTCTTT. As protein: CASSLFDRGRGTEAFF. This sequence joins TRBV27 and TRBJ1-1; 8 nucleotides match TRBD1. CDR1 MNHEY and CDR2 SMNVEV come from the germline V gene (reference sequence). The CDR3 loop spans 16 amino acids. J lost 4 bases, V lost 1 base, and 8 bases had no gene match.

This rearrangement joins TRBV6-2 or TRBV6-3 to TRBJ1-5, with unresolved D. The V gene lost 6 bases and the J gene lost 4 bases, with 19 bases spanning the gap. CDR3 length: 16 amino acids. The V gene's germline CDR1 is MNHEY and CDR2 SVGEGT. The DNA of the CDR3 is TGTGCCAGCAGCCTAGGTCGGGGTTCCTTTAATCAGCCCCAGCATTTT. This sequence encodes CASSLGRGSFNQPQHF.

In its sample, this clone was seen a few times. The chain couples TRBV29-1 to TRBJ2-3; TRBD2 matches at 11 bases. J lost 6 bases, V lost 0 bases, and 8 bases had no gene match. The CDR3 length is 16 residues. Germline V lookup: CDR1 SQVTM, CDR2 ANQGSEA. CDR3 in DNA: TGCAGCGTTGAAGATCAGACTAGCGGGAAATTGGATACGCAGTATTTT. It is translated as CSVEDQTSGKLDTQYF.

This clone occurred a few times. The chain recombines TRBV6-5 with TRBJ1-1; possibly TRBD1 for D (5 bases). This CDR3 spans 13 amino acids. Germline V CDR1 and CDR2: MNHEY, SVGAGI. V was clipped by 2 bases and J by 8 bases, with 12 bases between them. In nucleotides, the CDR3 is TGTGCCAGCAGTTACCGGAAGCGGGGGGAAGCTTTCTTT. Translating gives CASSYRKRGEAFF.